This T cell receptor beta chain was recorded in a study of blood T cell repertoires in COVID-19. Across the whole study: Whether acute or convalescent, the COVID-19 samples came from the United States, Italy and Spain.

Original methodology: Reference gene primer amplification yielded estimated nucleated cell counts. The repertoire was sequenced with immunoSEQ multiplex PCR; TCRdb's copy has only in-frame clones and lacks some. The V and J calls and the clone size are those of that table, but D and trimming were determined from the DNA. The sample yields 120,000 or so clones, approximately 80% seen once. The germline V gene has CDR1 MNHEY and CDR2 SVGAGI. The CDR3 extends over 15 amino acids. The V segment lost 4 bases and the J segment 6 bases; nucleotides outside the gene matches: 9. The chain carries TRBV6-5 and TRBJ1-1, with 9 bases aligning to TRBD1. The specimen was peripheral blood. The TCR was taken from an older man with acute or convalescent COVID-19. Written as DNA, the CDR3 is TGTGCCAGCAGTTCCCCGGGGACAGGGAAACCTGAAGCTTTCTTT. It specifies CASSSPGTGKPEAFF.